Described below is a single T cell receptor beta chain sequence and its context. As yet, its antigen is unknown. The data belong to a study of CD8 T cells in Susac syndrome. Whole-study context: The Susac syndrome patients were therapy-naive, on corticosteroids, or on intravenous immunoglobulin alone at blood draw.

TEMRA cells were enriched by FACS, and CD4+ and CD8+ T cells were negatively isolated. Germline CDR1 and CDR2: SGDLS and YYNGEE. V was pared by 0 bases and J by 6 bases, with 4 bases between. The CDR3 totals 11 residues. After extraction with the RNeasy kit, about 0.5 to 1 ug of the RNA was reverse transcribed using random hexamers. TCRdb itself ran the immunoSEQ multiplex PCR reads through MiXCR, one entry per CDR3 protein. The sample holds 150,000 to 200,000 distinct CDR3 sequences; roughly 95% are singletons and the top ten take around 0.12%. Study-level points and caveats: The study conceded that relatively few individuals underwent its TCR sequencing and HLA analysis.

This clonotype was sampled from a human donor with Susac syndrome. The rearrangement links TRBV9 to TRBJ2-7; the D is unclear. The sequenced sample consisted of CD4+ T cells from PBMCs. CDR3 region: CASSVVAEQYF. DNA for the CDR3: TGTGCCAGCAGCGTAGTAGCCGAGCAGTACTTC.